One and the same sample provided the 20 T cell receptor beta chains below, sequenced in a study of Tregs in tolerant kidney transplant recipients. Profiling relied on immunoSEQ multiplex PCR, and the TCRdb table lists in-frame clones only, not all of them. The sample includes approximately 99,000 clones, 90% of them seen just once. The sample was CD4+ T cells from blood, taken before the transplant. The receptors originated from a human donor who received a combined kidney and bone marrow transplant.

The V call is TRBV6-6, the J call TRBJ2-5; 9 bases map to TRBD2. Per the germline V gene, CDR1 is MNHNY and CDR2 is SVGAGI (reference sequence). This CDR3 comprises 15 residues. The V segment lost 7 bases and the J segment 5 bases; nucleotides outside the gene matches: 11. CDR3 coding DNA: TGTGCCAGCACCCCCCCTAGCGGGAACTTTGAGACCCAGTACTTC. This sequence encodes CASTPPSGNFETQYF.

The chain uses TRBV6-5 and TRBJ2-5, with D unclear. The germline V gene encodes CDR1 MNHEY and CDR2 SVGAGI. V lost 0 bases and J 1 base, leaving 9 bases between the germline ends. The CDR3 is 15 residues long. This CDR3 is CASSYSSFRQETQYF. For the CDR3, the DNA is TGTGCCAGCAGTTACTCGAGCTTTCGCCAAGAGACCCAGTACTTC.

The rearrangement links TRBV5-1 to TRBJ2-3, with TRBD2 as a possible D gene (7 bases). V dropped 4 bases and J dropped 2 bases, with 17 bases sitting between them. This CDR3 has 16 amino acids. CDR1 and CDR2 from the germline V gene are SGHRS and YFSETQ. CDR3 bases: TGCGCCAGCAGCCCGGGTGGGGGGGCCAACACAGATACGCAGTATTTT. This gives the protein CASSPGGGANTDTQYF.

V usage is TRBV12-2 and J usage is TRBJ1-1; the table names TRBD1, a call not compared with the DNA. TRBV12-2 is labeled a pseudogene. This CDR3 contains 16 residues. The CDR3 reads CASRLEDRAGNTEAFF. As DNA, the CDR3 is TGTGCAAGTCGCTTAGAGGACAGGGCCGGGAACACTGAAGCTTTCTTT.

The CDR3 spells CASSLRGTTGELFF. For the CDR3, the DNA is TGTGCCAGCAGTTTAAGGGGTACCACCGGGGAGCTGTTTTTT. This chain connects TRBV6-5 to TRBJ2-2; a weak D match, TRBD1 (5 bases). This CDR3 spans 14 amino acids. The V end was cut by 4 bases, the J end by 4 bases, with 10 bases between. Germline V gene lookup returns CDR1 MNHEY and CDR2 SVGAGI.

This clone was recorded once. The J gene is TRBJ2-1, the V gene TRBV4-3; no firm D call. The CDR3 runs to 15 residues. Trimming pared 1 base from V and 9 bases from J, leaving 16 bases between. Germline CDR1 LGHNA, CDR2 YSLEER. For the CDR3, the DNA is TGCGCCAGCAGCCAAGTTGCGGCAACGGCCAGTGAGCAGTTCTTC. Translated, it gives CASSQVAATASEQFF.

The count of this clone is one. V and J are TRBV7-9 and TRBJ1-5; the D gene is possibly TRBD1 (5 bases). The V and J ends lost 5 bases and 2 bases respectively, with 13 bases between them. This CDR3 comprises 15 residues. The V gene's germline CDR1 is SEHNR and CDR2 FQNEAQ (reference sequence). The CDR3 sequence is CASSPGGRGNQPQHF. DNA of the CDR3: TGTGCCAGCAGCCCCGGGGGTAGAGGCAATCAGCCCCAGCATTTT.

The chain couples TRBV7-6 to TRBJ2-1, with 10 bases that match TRBD2. The germline V gene encodes CDR1 SGHVS and CDR2 FNYEAQ. The trim removed 2 bases at V and 4 bases at J, leaving 2 bases unmatched. The CDR3 loop spans 15 amino acids. Written as DNA, the CDR3 is TGTGCCAGCAGCTTAACAGCGGGAGGGTACAATGAGCAGTTCTTC. Encoded protein: CASSLTAGGYNEQFF.

The chain carries TRBV5-1 and TRBJ2-1, with a weak D call TRBD2 (5 bases). Trimming cost V 1 base and J 8 bases, with 19 bases left between them. CDR1 is SGHRS and CDR2 is YFSETQ in the germline V gene. This CDR3 region has 16 residues. CDR3 nucleotides: TGCGCCAGCAGCTTGTCAAAGGTGTCGGGGTCTCATGAGCAGTTCTTC. This translates into CASSLSKVSGSHEQFF.

This rearrangement joins TRBV5-1 to TRBJ1-4; TRBD1 matches 10 bases. Trimming at V came to 4 bases and at J to 6 bases, leaving 6 bases not matched to a gene. This CDR3 is built from 15 residues. The V gene's germline CDR1 is SGHRS and CDR2 YFSETQ. The chain's CDR3 is CASSGLTGGDEKLFF. The CDR3 DNA sequence: TGCGCCAGCAGCGGATTGACAGGGGGCGATGAAAAACTGTTTTTT.

This rearrangement joins TRBV4-3 to TRBJ2-3; D is possibly TRBD1 (5 bases). Germline CDR1 and CDR2: LGHNA and YSLEER. The V end lost 4 bases, the J end lost 2 bases, and 16 bases lay between the germline ends. This CDR3 has 16 residues. The CDR3 sequence is CASSRSGRADTDTQYF. Written as DNA, the CDR3 is TGCGCCAGCAGCCGATCAGGGCGAGCAGACACAGATACGCAGTATTTT.

The chain recombines TRBV6-1 with TRBJ1-3; no firm D call. CDR1 is MNHNS, CDR2 SASEGT, per germline. This CDR3 spans 13 amino acids. The V end lost 7 bases, the J end lost 0 bases, and 7 bases lay between the germline ends. The CDR3 sequence is CASTGTSGNTIYF. The DNA of the CDR3 is TGTGCCAGCACGGGAACCTCTGGAAACACCATATATTTT.

The V call is TRBV19, the J call TRBJ1-2, with no clear D. The CDR3 is made up of 14 amino acids. Deletions cut 6 bases from V and 3 bases from J, with 14 bases between. Germline V CDR1 and CDR2: LNHDA, SQIVND (reference sequence). The chain's CDR3 is CASRFRGQDYGYTF. In nucleotides, the CDR3 is TGTGCCAGTAGATTCCGAGGGCAAGACTATGGCTACACCTTC.

This chain links TRBV7-2 with TRBJ2-7; D may be TRBD1 (6 bases). Germline V lookup: CDR1 SGHTA, CDR2 FQGNSA. V was trimmed by 1 base and J by 2 bases, leaving 12 bases between them. CDR3 length: 15 amino acids. The CDR3 DNA follows: TGTGCCAGCAGCTTAGTAGGGGACAAACCCTACGAGCAGTACTTC. This sequence encodes CASSLVGDKPYEQYF.

The chain has TRBV5-3 and TRBJ1-2; D may be TRBD1 (5 bases). TRBV5-3 is known as an ORF, though its function is uncertain. CDR3 length: 12 amino acids. V lost 2 bases and J lost 8, with 10 bases in between. As DNA, the CDR3 is TGTGCCAGAAGCTTCACAGGTCCGGGCTACACCTTC. Protein: CARSFTGPGYTF.

This clone was counted once. The chain recombines TRBV28 with TRBJ2-1; TRBD2 agrees at 10 bases. This CDR3 has 19 residues. The trim removed 3 bases at V and 8 bases at J, leaving 19 bases unmatched. Looked up from germline, CDR1 is MDHEN and CDR2 is SYDVKM. For the CDR3, the DNA is TGTGCCAGCAGTTTCCCGACTAGCGGGCGTACTTTGGGGACGTATGAGCAGTTCTTC. It yields the protein CASSFPTSGRTLGTYEQFF. Full variable domain (outside the CDR3, taken from reference TRBV28 and TRBJ2-1): DVKVTQSSRYLVKRTGEKVFLECVQDMDHENMFWYRQDPGLGLRLIYFSYDVKMKEKGDIPEGYSVSREKKERFSLILESASTNQTSMYLCASSFPTSGRTLGTYEQFFGPGTRLTVL.

The rearrangement uses TRBV9 and TRBJ2-5, with D tentatively TRBD2 (6 bases). Germline V gene lookup returns CDR1 SGDLS and CDR2 YYNGEE. The length of the CDR3 is 13 residues. V lost 4 bases, J lost 5 bases, and 12 bases lay in between. The chain's CDR3 is CASSYLGGETQYF. CDR3 DNA sequence: TGTGCCAGCAGCTACCTTGGGGGGGAGACCCAGTACTTC.

The chain employs TRBV4-1 and TRBJ2-3; 12 nucleotides agree with TRBD1. The CDR3 covers 15 residues. Unmatched junction bases numbered 4, after V lost 3 bases and J lost 6 bases. Per germline, CDR1 MGHRA and CDR2 YSYEKL. The CDR3 loop is CASSQGQGAGDTQYF. The CDR3 nucleotides are TGCGCCAGCAGCCAGGGACAGGGGGCAGGGGATACGCAGTATTTT.

The chain couples TRBV19 to TRBJ2-1; a possible D gene is TRBD2 (6 bases). V shed 3 bases and J shed 6 bases, with 12 bases lying between them. This CDR3 has 14 amino acids. Germline CDR1 LNHDA, CDR2 SQIVND (reference sequence). CDR3: CASSMGGRGNEQFF. The CDR3 DNA sequence: TGTGCCAGTAGTATGGGAGGACGGGGCAATGAGCAGTTCTTC.

The V gene is TRBV5-6, the J gene TRBJ1-5; the D gene is possibly TRBD1 (5 bases). Germline lookup yields CDR1 SGHDT and CDR2 YYEEEE. This CDR3 has 14 amino acids. Trimming removed 3 bases at V and 11 bases at J, with 18 bases between. The CDR3: CASSYGTGGMAQHF. The DNA for the CDR3 is TGTGCCAGCAGCTATGGGACTGGTGGGATGGCCCAGCATTTT.